Presented here are 20 T cell receptor beta chains from one specimen sequenced in a study of cytomegalovirus exposure and HLA in healthy donors. Both 60 Vbeta primers and 13 Jbeta primers went into the PCR. Sequenced by immunoSEQ multiplex PCR; TCRdb stores in-frame clones only, minus some. The data show more than 150,000 clones, 84% seen once. The specimen was PBMCs. The receptor source for this set is a boy aged 5 to 17 in good health and CMV-seronegative.

This chain uses TRBV5-4 with TRBJ2-7, with 8 bases fitting TRBD2. The CDR3 extends over 15 amino acids. Germline loops: CDR1 SGHNT, CDR2 YYREEE (reference sequence). Trimming took 4 bases from V and 2 from J; bases not matched to a gene: 8. CDR3 nucleotides: TGTGCCAGCAGCCCCAAAGCGGGAGCGGCCTACGAGCAGTACTTC. This encodes CASSPKAGAAYEQYF.

The rearrangement joins TRBV28 to TRBJ1-1; 7 nucleotides agree with TRBD1. Trimming at V came to 2 bases and at J to 3 bases, leaving 12 bases not matched to a gene. Germline V lookup: CDR1 MDHEN, CDR2 SYDVKM. The CDR3 totals 17 residues. The CDR3 sequence: CASSLLRAAGGDTEAFF. DNA for the CDR3: TGTGCCAGCAGTTTACTCAGGGCGGCAGGGGGAGACACTGAAGCTTTCTTT. Variable domain in full (rest from reference TRBV28 and TRBJ1-1): DVKVTQSSRYLVKRTGEKVFLECVQDMDHENMFWYRQDPGLGLRLIYFSYDVKMKEKGDIPEGYSVSREKKERFSLILESASTNQTSMYLCASSLLRAAGGDTEAFFGQGTRLTVV.

The chain recombines TRBV9 with TRBJ2-1; maybe TRBD1 (5 bases). V lost 4 bases and J lost 4, with 12 bases in between. The length of the CDR3 is 14 residues. Germline lookup yields CDR1 SGDLS and CDR2 YYNGEE. The CDR3 loop reads CASSPRGAYNEQFF. CDR3 nucleotide sequence: TGTGCCAGCAGCCCTCGTGGGGCTTACAATGAGCAGTTCTTC.

CDR3 nucleotides: TGCGCCAGCAGCCGCGAACTAGCGAGCACAGATACGCAGTATTTT. This sequence encodes CASSRELASTDTQYF. This chain links TRBV4-3 with TRBJ2-3; TRBD2 aligns across 7 bases. The germline gives CDR1 LGHNA, CDR2 YSLEER. The CDR3 length is 15 residues. Trimming took 4 bases from V and 0 from J; bases not matched to a gene: 4.

The V gene is TRBV5-1, the J gene TRBJ2-7; 10 positions agree with TRBD1. J gave up 9 bases and V 0 bases, and 12 bases lay outside the gene matches. The CDR3 length is 16 residues. CDR1 is SGHRS, CDR2 YFSETQ, per germline. CDR3 sequence (DNA): TGCGCCAGCAGCTTGGGTTTTGGGGACAGGGGTATCCGGCAGTACTTC. This encodes CASSLGFGDRGIRQYF.

The chain has TRBV9 and TRBJ2-1, with 14 positions matching TRBD2. The CDR3 is 19 residues long. V shed 4 bases and J 4 bases; nucleotides not matched to a gene: 13. Germline CDR1 SGDLS, CDR2 YYNGEE. CDR3 region: CASSTRQGLAGADYNEQFF. The CDR3 DNA sequence: TGTGCCAGCAGCACCCGGCAGGGACTAGCGGGAGCGGATTACAATGAGCAGTTCTTC. Full variable domain (outside the CDR3, taken from reference TRBV9 and TRBJ2-1): DSGVTQTPKHLITATGQRVTLRCSPRSGDLSVYWYQQSLDQGLQFLIQYYNGEERAKGNILERFSAQQFPDLHSELNLSSLELGDSALYFCASSTRQGLAGADYNEQFFGPGTRLTVL.

V is TRBV4-3 and J is TRBJ1-4, with 9 bases fitting TRBD1. The V gene's germline CDR1 is LGHNA and CDR2 YSLEER. The CDR3 runs 15 residues. The J segment lost 7 bases and the V segment lost 3 bases, leaving 6 bases of the junction unmatched. The CDR3 here is CASSQEGQGVEKLFF. In nucleotides, the CDR3 is TGCGCCAGCAGCCAGGAGGGACAGGGCGTTGAAAAACTGTTTTTT.

The chain links TRBV6-5 to TRBJ1-2; TRBD1 matches at 8 bases. Germline loops: CDR1 MNHEY, CDR2 SVGAGI. There are 12 residues in the CDR3. With V trimmed by 4 bases and J by 8 bases, 3 bases remained unmatched. DNA of the CDR3: TGTGCCAGCAGTTCCAGGGGGCAAGGCTACACCTTC. Translating it yields CASSSRGQGYTF.

This sequence joins TRBV4-1 and TRBJ1-3; 8 bases match TRBD1. CDR3 length equals 17 residues. Germline-derived CDR1 and CDR2 are MGHRA and YSYEKL. Trimming took 1 base from V and 2 from J; bases not matched to a gene: 7. The CDR3 DNA is TGCGCCAGCAGCCAAGCTAGGACAGGGCATACTGGAAACACCATATATTTT. It codes for CASSQARTGHTGNTIYF.

The chain uses TRBV30 and TRBJ2-3, with TRBD2 matching 7 bases. CDR1 and CDR2 from the germline V gene are GTSNPN and SVGIG (reference sequence). CDR3 size: 13 residues. V shed 3 bases and J 9 bases; nucleotides not matched to a gene: 9. CDR3 in DNA: TGTGCCTGGAGACCCTCCCCAGCGGGGACGCAGTATTTT. Translation: CAWRPSPAGTQYF.

V and J are TRBV6-1 and TRBJ1-2; D gene uncertain. This CDR3 has 11 amino acids. Trimming left V 9 bases short and J 3 bases short, with 8 bases between. Looked up from germline, CDR1 is MNHNS and CDR2 is SASEGT. The DNA of the CDR3 is TGTGCCAGTGGACTGCACTATGGCTACACCTTC. The encoded protein is CASGLHYGYTF.

The rearrangement joins TRBV19 to TRBJ1-5; 7 nucleotides agree with TRBD1. Germline CDR1 is LNHDA and CDR2 is SQIVND (reference sequence). The CDR3 is 16 amino acids. V dropped 4 bases and J dropped 7; count of bases not matched to a gene: 13. The CDR3 region is CASSTQLTGIIQPQHF. The CDR3 nucleotides are TGTGCCAGTAGTACCCAGTTGACAGGGATAATCCAGCCCCAGCATTTT.

The CDR3 region is CASRTGTGVGMNTEAFF. The CDR3 coding sequence is TGCGCCAGCAGGACCGGGACAGGGGTGGGGATGAACACTGAAGCTTTCTTT. The chain links TRBV4-1 to TRBJ1-1, with TRBD1 matching 10 bases. The V gene end was trimmed by 6 bases and the J gene end by 0 bases; junction bases not matched to a gene: 10. Germline V gene sequence: CDR1 MGHRA, CDR2 YSYEKL. The CDR3 sequence is 17 residues long.

V gene TRBV7-9 combines with J gene TRBJ2-2, with TRBD1 identical over 7 bases. Per the germline V gene, CDR1 is SEHNR and CDR2 is FQNEAQ (reference sequence). V trimming: 8 bases; J trimming: 5 bases; junction bases outside the gene matches: 14. This CDR3 has 16 amino acids. Here the CDR3 reads CASGQGQTGRTGELFF. In DNA form, the CDR3 reads TGTGCCAGCGGGCAGGGGCAGACAGGGAGAACCGGGGAGCTGTTTTTT. The variable domain in full, with the rest retrieved from reference TRBV7-9 and TRBJ2-2, is DTGVSQNPRHKITKRGQNVTFRCDPISEHNRLYWYRQTLGQGPEFLTYFQNEAQLEKSRLLSDRFSAERPKGSFSTLEIQRTEQGDSAMYLCASGQGQTGRTGELFFGEGSRLTVL.

The chain recombines TRBV10-1 with TRBJ1-5; D is possibly TRBD1 (5 bases). The V end lost 8 bases, the J end lost 3 bases, and 11 bases lay between the germline ends. CDR1 WNHNN and CDR2 SYGVQD come from the germline V gene (reference sequence). CDR3 length: 13 residues. The CDR3 DNA follows: TGCGCCAGCCCGACCAGGGTCAATCAGCCCCAGCATTTT. Protein sequence: CASPTRVNQPQHF.

The chain joins TRBV18 to TRBJ2-7; the match to TRBD2 covers 10 bases. The germline gives CDR1 KGHSH, CDR2 LQKENI. The CDR3 extends over 15 amino acids. J lost 4 bases, V lost 0 bases, and 3 bases had no gene match. In nucleotides, the CDR3 is TGTGCCAGCTCACCACCCGGGACTAGCGAATACGAGCAGTACTTC. This translates into CASSPPGTSEYEQYF.

The chain couples TRBV2 to TRBJ2-2; 10 positions match TRBD2. The CDR3 consists of 15 residues. V dropped 5 bases and J dropped 5; count of bases not matched to a gene: 5. From germline, CDR1 is SNHLY and CDR2 FYNNEI. Here the CDR3 DNA reads TGTGCCAGCAGTTCCCGGACTAGCGGTACCGGGGAGCTGTTTTTT. It specifies CASSSRTSGTGELFF.

The chain recombines TRBV6-6 with TRBJ2-3; D uncertain. Germline V lookup: CDR1 MNHNY, CDR2 SVGAGI (reference sequence). V shed 8 bases and J shed 12 bases, with 18 bases lying between them. This CDR3 has 12 residues. The CDR3: CASSQGVATQYF. The CDR3 DNA is TGTGCCAGCTCCCAAGGAGTGGCTACTCAGTATTTT.

V usage is TRBV11-3 and J usage is TRBJ2-7, with 10 bases aligning to TRBD2. The CDR3 runs to 15 residues. Per germline, CDR1 SGHNT and CDR2 YENEEA. Unmatched junction bases numbered 7, after V lost 1 base and J lost 7 bases. CDR3 sequence (DNA): TGTGCCAGCAGCTTAGGGCTAGCGGGAGCAGAAGAGCAGTACTTC. This encodes CASSLGLAGAEEQYF. The entire variable domain, with the rest obtained from reference TRBV11-3 and TRBJ2-7, is as follows: EAGVVQSPRYKIIEKKQPVAFWCNPISGHNTLYWYLQNLGQGPELLIRYENEEAVDDSQLPKDRFSAERLKGVDSTLKIQPAELGDSAVYLCASSLGLAGAEEQYFGPGTRLTVT.

This clone was observed a few times. The rearrangement uses TRBV29-1 and TRBJ2-1; 11 bases are a match to TRBD2. V shed 3 bases, J shed 0 bases, and the junction held 7 bases outside the gene matches. Germline V gives CDR1 SQVTM, CDR2 ANQGSEA. CDR3 length: 17 residues. This CDR3 is CSVEGLAELSSYNEQFF. In DNA, the CDR3 is TGCAGCGTTGAGGGACTAGCGGAGTTAAGCTCCTACAATGAGCAGTTCTTC.